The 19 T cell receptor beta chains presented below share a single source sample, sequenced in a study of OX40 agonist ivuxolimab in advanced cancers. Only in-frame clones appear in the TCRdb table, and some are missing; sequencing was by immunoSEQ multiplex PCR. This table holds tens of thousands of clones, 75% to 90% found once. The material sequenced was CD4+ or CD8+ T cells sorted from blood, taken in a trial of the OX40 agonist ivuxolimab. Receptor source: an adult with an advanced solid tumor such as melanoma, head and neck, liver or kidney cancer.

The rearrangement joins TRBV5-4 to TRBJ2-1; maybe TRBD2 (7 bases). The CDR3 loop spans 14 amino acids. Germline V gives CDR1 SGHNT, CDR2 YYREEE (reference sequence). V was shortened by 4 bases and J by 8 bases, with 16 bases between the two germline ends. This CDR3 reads CASSEGGLRDEQFF. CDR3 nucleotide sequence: TGTGCCAGCAGCGAGGGGGGGCTAAGGGATGAGCAGTTCTTC.

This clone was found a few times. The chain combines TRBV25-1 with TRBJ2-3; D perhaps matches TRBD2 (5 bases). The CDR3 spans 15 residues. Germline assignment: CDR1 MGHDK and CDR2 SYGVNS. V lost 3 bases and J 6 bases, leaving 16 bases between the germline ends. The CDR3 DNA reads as TGTGCCAGCAGTGAGGAAGGCGGGCGGGTCGATACGCAGTATTTT. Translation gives CASSEEGGRVDTQYF. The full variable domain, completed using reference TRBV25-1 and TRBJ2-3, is EADIYQTPRYLVIGTGKKITLECSQTMGHDKMYWYQQDPGMELHLIHYSYGVNSTEKGDLSSESTVSRIRTEHFPLTLESARPSHTSQYLCASSEEGGRVDTQYFGPGTRLTVL.

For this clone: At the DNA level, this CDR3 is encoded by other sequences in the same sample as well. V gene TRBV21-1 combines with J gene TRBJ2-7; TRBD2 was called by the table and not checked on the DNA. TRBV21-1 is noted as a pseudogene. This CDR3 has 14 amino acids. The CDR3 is CASSNGSGRHEQYF. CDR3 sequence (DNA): TGTGCCAGCAGCAACGGGAGCGGGAGGCACGAGCAGTACTTC.

The CDR3 DNA is TGTGCCAGCAGTTTCCCCCGAGGTTGGGACAATGAGCAGTTCTTC. Amino acid sequence: CASSFPRGWDNEQFF. The chain joins TRBV28 to TRBJ2-1, with D uncertain. Trimming shortened V by 3 bases and J by 5 bases, and 14 bases separated the two germline ends. The CDR3 loop spans 15 amino acids. CDR1 MDHEN and CDR2 SYDVKM come from the germline V gene.

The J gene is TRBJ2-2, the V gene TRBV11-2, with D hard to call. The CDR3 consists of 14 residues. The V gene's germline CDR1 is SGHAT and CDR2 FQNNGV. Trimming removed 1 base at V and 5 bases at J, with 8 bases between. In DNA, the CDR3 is TGTGCCAGCAGCTTAGTGGCCCTGACCGGGGAGCTGTTTTTT. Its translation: CASSLVALTGELFF.

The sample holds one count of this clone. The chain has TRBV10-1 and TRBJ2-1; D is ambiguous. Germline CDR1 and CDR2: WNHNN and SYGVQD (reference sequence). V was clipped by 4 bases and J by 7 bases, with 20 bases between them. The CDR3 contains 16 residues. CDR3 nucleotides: TGCGCCAGCAGTGGGCCCTTGGACGGGTTCGGGAATGAGCAGTTCTTC. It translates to CASSGPLDGFGNEQFF.

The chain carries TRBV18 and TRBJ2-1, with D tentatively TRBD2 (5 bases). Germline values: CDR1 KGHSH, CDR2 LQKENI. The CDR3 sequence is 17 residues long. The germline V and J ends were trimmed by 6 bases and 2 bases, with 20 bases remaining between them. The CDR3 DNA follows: TGTGCCAGCTCCGAACTGATGGCGTCGGGGACCTACAATGAGCAGTTCTTC. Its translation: CASSELMASGTYNEQFF.

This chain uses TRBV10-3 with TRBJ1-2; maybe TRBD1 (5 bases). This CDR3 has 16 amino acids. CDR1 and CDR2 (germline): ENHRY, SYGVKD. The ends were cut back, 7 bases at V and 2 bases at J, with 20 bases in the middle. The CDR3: CAITGAQTEINYGYTF. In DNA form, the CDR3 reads TGTGCCATCACCGGGGCCCAAACTGAGATAAACTATGGCTACACCTTC.

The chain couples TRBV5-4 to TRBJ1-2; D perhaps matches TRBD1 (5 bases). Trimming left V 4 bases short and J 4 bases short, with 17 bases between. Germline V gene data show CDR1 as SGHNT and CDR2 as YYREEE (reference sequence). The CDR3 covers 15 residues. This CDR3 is CASSQDREGVYGYTF. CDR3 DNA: TGTGCCAGCAGCCAAGATCGGGAAGGGGTCTATGGCTACACCTTC.

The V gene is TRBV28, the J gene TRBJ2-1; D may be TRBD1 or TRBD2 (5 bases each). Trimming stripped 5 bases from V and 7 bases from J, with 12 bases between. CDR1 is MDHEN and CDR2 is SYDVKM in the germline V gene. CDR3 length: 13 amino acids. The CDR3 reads CASSLTGANEQFF. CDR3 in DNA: TGTGCCAGCAGTCTTACCGGGGCGAATGAGCAGTTCTTC.

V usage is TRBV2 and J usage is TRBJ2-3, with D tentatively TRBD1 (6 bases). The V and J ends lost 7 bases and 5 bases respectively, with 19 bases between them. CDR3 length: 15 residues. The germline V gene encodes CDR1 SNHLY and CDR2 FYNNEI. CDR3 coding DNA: TGTGCCAGCACACCCTGGGCAGGGGCGGGAGATACGCAGTATTTT. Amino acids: CASTPWAGAGDTQYF.

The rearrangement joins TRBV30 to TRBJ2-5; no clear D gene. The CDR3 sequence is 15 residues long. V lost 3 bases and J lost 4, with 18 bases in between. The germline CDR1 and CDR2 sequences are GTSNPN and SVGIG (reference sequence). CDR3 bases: TGTGCCTGGAGCCCCAAACCGGAAGTCCGAGAGACCCAGTACTTC. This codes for CAWSPKPEVRETQYF.

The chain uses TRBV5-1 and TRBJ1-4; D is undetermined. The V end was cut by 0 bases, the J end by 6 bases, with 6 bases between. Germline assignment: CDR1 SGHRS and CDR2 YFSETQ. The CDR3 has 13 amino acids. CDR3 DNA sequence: TGCGCCAGCAGCTTGGATAGGGATGAAAAACTGTTTTTT. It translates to CASSLDRDEKLFF.

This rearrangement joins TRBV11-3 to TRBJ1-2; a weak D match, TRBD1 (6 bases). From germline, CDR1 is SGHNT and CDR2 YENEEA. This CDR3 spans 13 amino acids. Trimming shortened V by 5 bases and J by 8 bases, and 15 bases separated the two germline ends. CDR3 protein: CASSPSQGTGYTF. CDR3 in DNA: TGTGCCAGCAGCCCGTCACAGGGAACCGGCTACACCTTC.

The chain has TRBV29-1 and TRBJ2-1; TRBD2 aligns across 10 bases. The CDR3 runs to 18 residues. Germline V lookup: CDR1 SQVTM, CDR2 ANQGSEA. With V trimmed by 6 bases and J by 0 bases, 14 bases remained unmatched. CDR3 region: CSVLGGLAIRSSYNEQFF. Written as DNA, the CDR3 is TGCAGCGTCCTGGGGGGACTAGCGATAAGGAGCTCCTACAATGAGCAGTTCTTC.

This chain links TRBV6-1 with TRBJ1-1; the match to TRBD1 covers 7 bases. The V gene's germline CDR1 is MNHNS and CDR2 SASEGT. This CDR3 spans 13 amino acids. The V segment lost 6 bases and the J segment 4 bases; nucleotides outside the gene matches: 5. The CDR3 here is CASRRQGGTEAFF. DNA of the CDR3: TGTGCCAGCAGAAGACAGGGCGGCACTGAAGCTTTCTTT.

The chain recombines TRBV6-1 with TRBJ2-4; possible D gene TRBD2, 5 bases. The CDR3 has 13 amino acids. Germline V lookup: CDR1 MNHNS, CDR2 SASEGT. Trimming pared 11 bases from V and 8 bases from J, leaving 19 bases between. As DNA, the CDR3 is TGTGCCTGCGAGAGGCGGGCGGAGGACATTCAGTACTTC. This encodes CACERRAEDIQYF.

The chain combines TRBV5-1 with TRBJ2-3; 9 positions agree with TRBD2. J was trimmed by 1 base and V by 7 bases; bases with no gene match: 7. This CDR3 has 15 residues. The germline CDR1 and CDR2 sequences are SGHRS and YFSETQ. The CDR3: CASHLAGTGTDTQYF. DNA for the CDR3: TGCGCCAGCCATCTAGCGGGGACCGGCACAGATACGCAGTATTTT.

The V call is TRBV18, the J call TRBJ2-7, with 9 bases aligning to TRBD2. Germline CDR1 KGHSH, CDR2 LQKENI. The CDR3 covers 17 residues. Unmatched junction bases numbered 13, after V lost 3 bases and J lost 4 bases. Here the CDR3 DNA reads TGTGCCAGCTCACCCGCCGCCAGTAGCGGGAGTAAGTACGAGCAGTACTTC. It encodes CASSPAASSGSKYEQYF.